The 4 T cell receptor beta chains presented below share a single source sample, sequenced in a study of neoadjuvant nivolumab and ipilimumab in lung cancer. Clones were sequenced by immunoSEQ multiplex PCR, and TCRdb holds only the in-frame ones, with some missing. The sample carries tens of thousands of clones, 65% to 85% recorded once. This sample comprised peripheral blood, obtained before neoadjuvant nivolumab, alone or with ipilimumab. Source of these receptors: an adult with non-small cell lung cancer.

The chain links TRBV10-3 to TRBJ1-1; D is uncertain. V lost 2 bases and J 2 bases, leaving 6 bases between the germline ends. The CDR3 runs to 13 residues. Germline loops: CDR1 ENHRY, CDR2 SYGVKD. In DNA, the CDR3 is TGTGCCATCAGTGAGATAGAAAACACTGAAGCTTTCTTT. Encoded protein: CAISEIENTEAFF.

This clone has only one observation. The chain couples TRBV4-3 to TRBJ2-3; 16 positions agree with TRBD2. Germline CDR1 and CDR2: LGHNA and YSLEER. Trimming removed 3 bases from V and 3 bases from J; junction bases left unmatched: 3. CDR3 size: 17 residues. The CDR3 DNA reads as TGCGCCAGCAGCCAGGGGACTAGCGGGGGGGCTACAGATACGCAGTATTTT. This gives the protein CASSQGTSGGATDTQYF.

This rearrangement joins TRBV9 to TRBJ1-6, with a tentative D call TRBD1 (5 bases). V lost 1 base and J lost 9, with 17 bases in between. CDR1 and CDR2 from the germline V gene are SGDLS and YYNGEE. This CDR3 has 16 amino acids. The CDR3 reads CASSVYDMGQGSPLHF. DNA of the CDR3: TGTGCCAGCAGCGTATATGATATGGGGCAGGGTTCACCCCTCCACTTT.

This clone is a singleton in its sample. Here the CDR3 reads CASSQNWRQETQYF. CDR3 bases: TGTGCCAGCAGCCAGAACTGGAGGCAAGAGACCCAGTACTTC. This sequence joins TRBV7-8 and TRBJ2-5, with a weak D call TRBD2 (5 bases). The V end was cut by 5 bases, the J end by 2 bases, with 12 bases between. The CDR3 totals 14 residues. Germline V gene lookup returns CDR1 SGHVS and CDR2 FQNEAQ.